This T cell receptor beta chain was retrieved from a study of CD8 T cells in ankylosing spondylitis. Study-wide findings and caveats: Made up of 7 to 9 highly homologous variants, a TCR beta motif appeared characteristic of ankylosing spondylitis blood.

This clonotype was seen many times. No antigen is known for it. TCRdb analysed the 5' RACE reads with MiXCR anew, one entry per CDR3 protein. The sample has under 200,000 distinct CDR3 sequences, 9.8% seen once. The sequenced material came from blood, either unsorted or a sorted T cell fraction (not recorded which). The TCR originated in a female donor with ankylosing spondylitis or in good health (not recorded which).

As DNA, the CDR3 is TGCGCCAGCAGCTTGGACAGAGAAGGGGACACTGAAGCTTTCTTT. Translated: CASSLDREGDTEAFF. The chain employs TRBV5-1 and TRBJ1-1; tentatively, D is TRBD1 (5 bases). Trimming pared 0 bases from V and 3 bases from J, leaving 12 bases between. Germline V CDR1 and CDR2: SGHRS, YFSETQ. The CDR3 is 15 amino acids.